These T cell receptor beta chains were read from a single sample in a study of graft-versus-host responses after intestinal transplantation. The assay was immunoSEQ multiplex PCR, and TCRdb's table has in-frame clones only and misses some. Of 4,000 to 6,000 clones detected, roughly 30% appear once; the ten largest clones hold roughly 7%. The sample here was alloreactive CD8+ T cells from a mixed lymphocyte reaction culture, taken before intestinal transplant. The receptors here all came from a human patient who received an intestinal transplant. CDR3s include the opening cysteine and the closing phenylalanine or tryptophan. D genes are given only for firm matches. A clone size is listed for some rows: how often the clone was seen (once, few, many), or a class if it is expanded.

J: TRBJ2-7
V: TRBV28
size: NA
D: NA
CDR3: CASSLGQGWYEQYF
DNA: TGTGCCAGCAGCTTGGGGCAGGGGTGGTACGAGCAGTACTTC

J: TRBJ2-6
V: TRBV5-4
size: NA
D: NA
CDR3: CASSLDSGANVLTF
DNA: TGTGCCAGCAGCTTGGACTCTGGGGCCAACGTCCTGACTTTC

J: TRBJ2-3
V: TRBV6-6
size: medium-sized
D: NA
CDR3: CASRWAQPTDTQYF
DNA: TGTGCCAGCAGATGGGCCCAGCCGACAGATACGCAGTATTTT

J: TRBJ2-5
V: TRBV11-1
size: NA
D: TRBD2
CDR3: CASSLDSLAGWETQYF
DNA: TGTGCCAGCAGCTTAGATTCCCTAGCGGGTTGGGAGACCCAGTACTTC

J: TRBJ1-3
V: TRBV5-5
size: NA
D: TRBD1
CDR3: CASSFRGGASIYF
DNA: TGTGCCAGCAGCTTCCGAGGGGGCGCTTCCATATATTTT

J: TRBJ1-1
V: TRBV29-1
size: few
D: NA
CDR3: CSGLTPGLGTEAFF
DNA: TGCAGCGGACTCACCCCAGGCCTCGGGACTGAAGCTTTCTTT

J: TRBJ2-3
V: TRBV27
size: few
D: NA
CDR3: CASGLGVTDTQYF
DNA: TGTGCCAGCGGACTGGGGGTAACAGATACGCAGTATTTT

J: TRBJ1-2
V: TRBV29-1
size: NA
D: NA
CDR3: CSVDSPIPRGYTF
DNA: TGCAGCGTGGACAGTCCTATTCCTCGTGGCTACACCTTC

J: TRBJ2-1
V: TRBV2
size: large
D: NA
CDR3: CASSEAQWDAQFF
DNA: TGTGCCAGCAGTGAAGCGCAGTGGGACGCGCAGTTCTTC

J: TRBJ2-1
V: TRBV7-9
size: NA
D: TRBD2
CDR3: CASSLRLAGDNEQFF
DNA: TGTGCCAGCAGCTTAAGGCTAGCGGGAGACAATGAGCAGTTCTTC

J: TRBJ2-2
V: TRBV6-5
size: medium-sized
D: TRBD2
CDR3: CASSIGLAGELFF
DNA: TGTGCCAGCAGCATCGGACTAGCCGGGGAGCTGTTTTTT

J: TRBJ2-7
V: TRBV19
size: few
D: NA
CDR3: CASSMVRQGAYEQYF
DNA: TGTGCCAGTAGTATGGTCAGGCAGGGAGCCTACGAGCAGTACTTC